The clone carrying this T cell receptor (beta chain) occurred many times. The data originate from a study of identical twins. MiXCR, run by TCRdb on the 5' RACE reads, gives a single entry per CDR3 protein. The table includes 300,000 or so distinct CDR3 sequences, over 8.5% detected once. These data were also reused for a study on yellow fever vaccine responses in identical twins.

The sequence came from a woman younger than 30 in good health. Sequencing used CD8+ T cells sorted from blood.

The CDR3 protein is CSVAAGGLDSPLHF. Written as DNA, the CDR3 is TGCAGCGTTGCGGCAGGGGGTCTCGATTCACCCCTCCACTTT. This chain connects TRBV29-1 to TRBJ1-6; 7 bases line up with TRBD1. The CDR3 consists of 14 residues. Germline CDR1 SQVTM, CDR2 ANQGSEA. J lost 8 bases, V lost 4 bases, and 8 bases had no gene match.